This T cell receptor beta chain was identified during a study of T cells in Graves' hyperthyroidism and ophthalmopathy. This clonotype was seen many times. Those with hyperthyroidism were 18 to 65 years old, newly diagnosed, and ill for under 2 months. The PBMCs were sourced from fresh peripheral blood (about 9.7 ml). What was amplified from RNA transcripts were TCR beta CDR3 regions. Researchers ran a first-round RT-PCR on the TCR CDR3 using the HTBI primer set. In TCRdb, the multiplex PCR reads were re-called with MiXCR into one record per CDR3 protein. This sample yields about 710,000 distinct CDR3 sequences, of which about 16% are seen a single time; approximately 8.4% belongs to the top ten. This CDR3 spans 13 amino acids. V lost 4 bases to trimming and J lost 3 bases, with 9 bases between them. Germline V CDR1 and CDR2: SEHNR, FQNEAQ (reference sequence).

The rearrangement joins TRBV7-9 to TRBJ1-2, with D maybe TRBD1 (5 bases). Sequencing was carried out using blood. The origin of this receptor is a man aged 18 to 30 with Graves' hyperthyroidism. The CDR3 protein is CASSWGTDYGYTF. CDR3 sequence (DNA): TGTGCCAGCAGCTGGGGGACGGACTATGGCTACACCTTC.